Included here is one TCR beta chain sequence, with context. Its antigen remains undetermined. Base qualities were left out, and no much larger clone turns up one base away. TCRbeta CDR3 regions were amplified from genomic DNA by means of the immunoSEQ Assay, a bias-controlled multiplex PCR. The paper's processing steps were these. The number of nucleated cells in each sample was estimated by amplification of reference gene primers within the assay. To quantify the absolute abundance of each unique TCRbeta CDR3 rearrangement, sequence reads were collapsed and filtered. For each sample, productive Simpson clonality was calculated as the square root of Simpson's diversity index across productive rearrangements. TCRdb took over this immuneACCESS table, retaining in-frame rearrangements with V and J assigned. Such tables are incomplete; in checked studies, under half of the missing clones stem from an unresolved V gene, and the remainder is unexplained. For V, J and clone size, that table is used; D and trimming come from the DNA. The sample records 150,000 to 200,000 clones, less than 85% of which are singletons. The top ten constitute under 12% of the sample.

This specimen comes from a study of blood T cell repertoires in COVID-19 (dated by TCRdb to between 2020 and 2021). Background for the entire study: Samples covering the acute and convalescent phases of COVID-19 were provided by collaborators in the United States, Italy and Spain. The material from the prospective study consisted of cDNA or gDNA derived from T cells, B-cell-depleted T cells, or PBMCs. Subjects who had been exposed to COVID-19, were actively infected with it, or had recovered from it provided the deeply sampled blood TCRbeta repertoires that made up the dataset. The repertoires were released in a freely available public database intended as a resource for research on the immune response to SARS-CoV-2. Samples were obtained from the ongoing ImmuneRACE study (first 160 participants) and from some 1,200 subjects provided by 6 global collaborators. Sample metadata almost always included a de-identified subject ID, COVID-19 status, age in years and sex. Where HLA class I and class II types were available, the types were taken from metadata supplied by the sample provider, not from assay-based typing. The research as a whole found: Clinical and demographic metadata were provided uncurated, with the amount varying by source and participant.

Collaborating institutions collected whole blood in K2EDTA tubes following their own protocols. Collaborator samples were shipped for TCRbeta analysis as frozen whole blood, isolated PBMCs, or DNA extracted from either sample type. CDR1 and CDR2 (SGHRS, YFSETQ) derive from the germline V gene. The junction shows trimming of 5 bases on V and 5 bases on J, and the gene matches do not reach 11 bases of it. From its cysteine to its phenylalanine, the CDR3 spans 16 amino acids. The DNA shown is the 48-base CDR3, in frame from base 1. The origin of this receptor is a woman of 80 years or more with active or convalescent COVID-19. The sequencing sample was made of peripheral blood. The rearranged segments are TRBV5-1 and TRBJ2-1, and 9 junction bases match TRBD2. DNA sequence: TGCGCCAGCAGATCGCTCGCGGGAGGGACGGACAATGAGCAGTTCTTC. The encoded protein is CASRSLAGGTDNEQFF.